This T cell receptor beta chain was recorded in a study of T cell repertoires in cytomegalovirus infection (dated by TCRdb to between 2018 and 2020). About the full investigation: Alongside well-studied HLA-B-restricted epitopes, the peptide stimulations were aimed at recently identified HLA-C-restricted CMV epitopes, whose presentation resists viral immunomodulation. Donor HLA type was relevant to the analysis, because carriage of CMV infection together with the matching HLA type was indicated by public TCR beta signatures.

The germline V gene yields MNHNS for CDR1 and SASEGT for CDR2. V and J lose 6 bases and 1 base, and a span of 36 bases separates them. Its CDR3 holds 22 amino acids, cysteine through phenylalanine. The read is trimmed to its CDR3 DNA, 66 bases read in frame from base 1. According to the study, the label for this sample's treatment or condition signals: in vitro stimulation with specific CMV peptide epitopes to enrich CMV-specific T cells. TCRdb shows the sequencer as Illumina HiSeq 1500. The public reads were run again by TCRdb, first through fastp at Q25 and then through MiXCR, and only productive beta chains were kept. Here each entry gathers all rows of one CDR3 protein and keeps the most common genes and DNA. This sample holds almost 90,000 distinct CDR3 sequences; 25% to 35% were observed only once. The ten largest clones add up to less than 75% of the sample. The full study reports these points: In both this cohort and an independent cohort of some 370 donors, the cumulative frequency of public TCR beta family members distinguished carriers of CMV infection plus the relevant HLA type. The ex vivo response was dominated by HLA-C-restricted CMV-specific TCR beta clonotypes, which also provided the single most frequent clonotype in two of eight donors.

As for this clonotype: This clone's antigen is unknown. The record has no base qualities; no much larger clone is one base away.

The sequence links TRBV6-1 to TRBJ1-1, with a tentative D gene TRBD1 over 5 matching bases. The sequence was obtained from a human donor in good health (CMV status not recorded). Some clones in this sample may be carry-over from other donors' samples. Sequencing used CD8+ T cells from cultured PBMCs, obtained from culture after CMV antigen stimulation. The CDR3 reads as follows: CASSPYASVFFQGGGGNTEAFF. The nucleotides are TGTGCCAGCAGCCCGTATGCAAGCGTTTTTTTCCAGGGCGGAGGCGGGAACACTGAAGCTTTCTTT.